The 2 T cell receptor beta chains below were found in one sample sequenced in a study of cytomegalovirus exposure and HLA in healthy donors. This PCR relied on a set of 60 Vbeta primers and 13 Jbeta primers. Clones were sequenced by immunoSEQ multiplex PCR, and TCRdb holds only the in-frame ones, with some missing. The sample has fewer than 200,000 clones; about three quarters are singletons. The source material was PBMCs. These receptors came from a female donor in good health and CMV-seronegative.

This clone was seen a handful of times. The rearrangement joins TRBV14 to TRBJ2-3; D is unclear. The CDR3 length is 17 residues. Per the germline V gene, CDR1 is SGHDN and CDR2 is FVKESK. The V end lost 3 bases, the J end lost 3 bases, and 19 bases lay between the germline ends. The CDR3 spells CASSQKSTKSRTDTQYF. In nucleotides, the CDR3 is TGTGCCAGCAGCCAGAAAAGTACTAAATCTCGGACAGATACGCAGTATTTT.

The rearrangement joins TRBV5-4 to TRBJ2-1; TRBD1 might be the D (6 bases). V shed 4 bases and J shed 1 base, with 15 bases lying between them. Germline CDR1 and CDR2: SGHNT and YYREEE (reference sequence). The CDR3 spans 16 residues. This CDR3 is CASSRTGSGSYNEQFF. Here the CDR3 DNA reads TGTGCCAGCAGCAGAACAGGGTCGGGGTCCTACAATGAGCAGTTCTTC.